This T cell receptor beta chain was captured by sequencing in a study of post-analysis software for immune sequencing data. Study background: Multiple sclerosis in the patients followed relapsing-remitting, secondary progressive and progressive-relapsing courses. General study results and limits: Among 5 or 6 TRBV segments more frequent in patients than controls were TRBV5-6, TRBV5-1 and TRBV20-1. Samples sharing a preparation batch grouped tightly together when assessed by F measure. Compared with controls, patients showed significantly lower normalized Chao1 diversity.

Unique molecular identifiers were carried by the TCR beta cDNA libraries. Between roughly 1 and 10 million T cells gave rise to around 500,000 cDNA molecules. TCRdb re-called the PCR reads through MiXCR, storing one row per CDR3 protein. The sample consists of some 240,000 distinct CDR3 sequences, 35% to 40% of them appearing once. This clonotype was counted ten times or more. Its antigen is undetermined. This CDR3 is built from 13 residues. Germline V gene sequence: CDR1 KGHSH, CDR2 LQKENI. The germline V and J ends were trimmed by 0 bases and 4 bases, with 6 bases remaining between them. The sequenced sample was blood. This sequence originates from a girl between 10 and 17 years old with multiple sclerosis. The gene calls are TRBV18 and TRBJ2-5, with D unresolved. Here the CDR3 DNA reads TGTGCCAGCTCACCACCGGCCGGAGAGACCCAGTACTTC. This gives the protein CASSPPAGETQYF.